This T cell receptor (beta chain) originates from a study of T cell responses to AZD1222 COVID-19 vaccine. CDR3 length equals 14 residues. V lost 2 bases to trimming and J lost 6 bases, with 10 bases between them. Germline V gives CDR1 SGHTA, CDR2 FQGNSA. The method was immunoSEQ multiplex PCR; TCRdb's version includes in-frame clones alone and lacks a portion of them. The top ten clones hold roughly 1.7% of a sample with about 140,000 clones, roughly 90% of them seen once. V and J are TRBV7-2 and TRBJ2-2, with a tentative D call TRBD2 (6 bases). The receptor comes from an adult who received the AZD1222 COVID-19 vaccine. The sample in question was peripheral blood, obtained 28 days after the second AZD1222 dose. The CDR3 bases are TGTGCCAGCAGCTTATCTACGGGAGCCGGGGAGCTGTTTTTT. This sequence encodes CASSLSTGAGELFF.